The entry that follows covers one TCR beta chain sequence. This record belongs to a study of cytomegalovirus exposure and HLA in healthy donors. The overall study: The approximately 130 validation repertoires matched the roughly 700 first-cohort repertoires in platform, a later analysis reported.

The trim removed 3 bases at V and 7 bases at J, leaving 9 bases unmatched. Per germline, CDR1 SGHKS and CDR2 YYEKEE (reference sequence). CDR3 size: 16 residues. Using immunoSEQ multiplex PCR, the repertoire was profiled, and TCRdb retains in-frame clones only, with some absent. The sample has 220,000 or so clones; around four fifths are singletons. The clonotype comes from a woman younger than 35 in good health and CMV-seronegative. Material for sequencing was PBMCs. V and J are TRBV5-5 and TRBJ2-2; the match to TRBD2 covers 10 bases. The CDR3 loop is CASSSGTSEILGELFF. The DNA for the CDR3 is TGTGCCAGCAGCTCCGGGACTAGCGAAATCCTCGGGGAGCTGTTTTTT. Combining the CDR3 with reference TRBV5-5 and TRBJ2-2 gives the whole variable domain DAGVTQSPTHLIKTRGQQVTLRCSPISGHKSVSWYQQVLGQGPQFIFQYYEKEERGRGNFPDRFSARQFPNYSSELNVNALLLGDSALYLCASSSGTSEILGELFFGEGSRLTVL.